The 25 T cell receptor beta chains listed next were all sequenced from one sample in a study of blood T cells in healthy people across ages. Together with a sample-barcoded 5' primer, a J-beta primer mix was included in a second PCR lasting about 7 to 12 cycles. TCRdb analysed the 5' RACE reads with MiXCR anew, one entry per CDR3 protein. The sample has about 600,000 distinct CDR3 sequences; roughly 48% are singletons. Sequenced: blood. The source is a man aged 80 or over in good health.

The rearrangement links TRBV3-1 to TRBJ1-1; perhaps TRBD1 as D (5 bases). Germline V lookup: CDR1 LGHDT, CDR2 YNNKEL (reference sequence). This CDR3 is 14 amino acids long. Trimming left V 5 bases short and J 2 bases short, with 12 bases between. The CDR3 DNA reads TGTGCCAGCAGCGGCCGGGACCGTAACACTGAAGCTTTCTTT. This translates into CASSGRDRNTEAFF. The complete variable domain, with remaining parts taken from reference TRBV3-1 and TRBJ1-1, reads DTAVSQTPKYLVTQMGNDKSIKCEQNLGHDTMYWYKQDSKKFLKIMFSYNNKELIINETVPNRFSPKSPDKAHLNLHINSLELGDSAVYFCASSGRDRNTEAFFGQGTRLTVV.

The chain uses TRBV12-3 or TRBV12-4 and TRBJ1-5; TRBD1 is a possible D gene (6 bases). The CDR3 loop spans 15 amino acids. V was shortened by 7 bases and J by 2 bases, with 15 bases between the two germline ends. Here the CDR3 reads CASTPAGVGNQPQHF. In DNA, the CDR3 is TGTGCCAGCACCCCCGCAGGGGTCGGCAATCAGCCCCAGCATTTT.

This clonotype was seen only a few times. The CDR3, as DNA: TGTGCCAGCAGCTTATTAGGTGGGACGGAATCCTACAATGAGCAGTTCTTC. Translated, it gives CASSLLGGTESYNEQFF. This chain links TRBV7-2 with TRBJ2-1, with D perhaps being TRBD1 or TRBD2 (5 bases each). Germline V CDR1 and CDR2: SGHTA, FQGNSA. Trimming shortened V by 2 bases and J by 1 base, and 15 bases separated the two germline ends. CDR3 length: 17 amino acids. Using reference TRBV7-2 and TRBJ2-1 for the parts outside the CDR3, the full variable domain is GAGVSQSPSNKVTEKGKDVELRCDPISGHTALYWYRQSLGQGLEFLIYFQGNSAPDKSGLPSDRFSAERTGGSVSTLTIQRTQQEDSAVYLCASSLLGGTESYNEQFFGPGTRLTVL.

The chain employs TRBV6-6 and TRBJ2-7; 8 bases agree with TRBD2. CDR1 MNHNY and CDR2 SVGAGI come from the germline V gene (reference sequence). The CDR3 is 16 residues long. Germline trimming cut 5 bases from V and 5 bases from J; bases unmatched to any gene: 14. CDR3 bases: TGTGCCAGCAGTCAGGGTCGTGATAGCGGGGCCCACGAGCAGTACTTC. It translates to CASSQGRDSGAHEQYF.

The V gene is TRBV29-1, the J gene TRBJ1-1; 8 positions agree with TRBD1. Germline V CDR1 and CDR2: SQVTM, ANQGSEA. V lost 4 bases and J lost 0; bases outside the gene matches: 7. This CDR3 is built from 15 residues. CDR3 bases: TGCAGCGTTGGGGGGGACAGGTTCATGAACACTGAAGCTTTCTTT. This gives the protein CSVGGDRFMNTEAFF. Full variable domain (remainder filled in from reference TRBV29-1 and TRBJ1-1): SAVISQKPSRDICQRGTSLTIQCQVDSQVTMMFWYRQQPGQSLTLIATANQGSEATYESGFVIDKFPISRPNLTFSTLTVSNMSPEDSSIYLCSVGGDRFMNTEAFFGQGTRLTVV.

The chain has TRBV5-5 and TRBJ2-7; 12 positions match TRBD2. The CDR3 is made up of 16 amino acids. From germline, CDR1 is SGHKS and CDR2 YYEKEE (reference sequence). Germline trimming cut 2 bases from V and 3 bases from J; bases unmatched to any gene: 6. CDR3 sequence: CASSFLAGGTNYEQYF. CDR3 DNA sequence: TGTGCCAGCAGCTTCCTAGCGGGGGGGACCAACTACGAGCAGTACTTC.

The genes are TRBV7-9 and TRBJ2-5; 10 bases fit TRBD1. The trim removed 5 bases at V and 5 bases at J, leaving 8 bases unmatched. The CDR3 length is 15 residues. Germline CDR1 and CDR2: SEHNR and FQNEAQ (reference sequence). The CDR3 region has the DNA TGTGCCAGCAGCCCGACAGGGGGCTTTTTGGAGACCCAGTACTTC. Protein product: CASSPTGGFLETQYF.

In its sample, this clonotype was seen a few times. The chain carries TRBV20-1 and TRBJ2-1, with D unclear. There are 12 residues in the CDR3. The germline V gene has CDR1 DFQATT and CDR2 SNEGSKA (reference sequence). V shed 6 bases and J shed 0 bases, with 6 bases lying between them. The CDR3 DNA follows: TGCAGTGCCGGTCGCTCCTACAATGAGCAGTTCTTC. Protein product: CSAGRSYNEQFF.

This clonotype occurred a few times. This chain uses TRBV6-6 with TRBJ2-5; 9 bases align to TRBD1. Trimming took 6 bases from V and 11 from J; bases not matched to a gene: 13. The CDR3 extends over 14 amino acids. Germline assignment: CDR1 MNHNY and CDR2 SVGAGI (reference sequence). The CDR3 DNA sequence: TGTGCCAGCAGGGGGGGACAGGGCCCCTATGAGCAGTACTTC. It is translated as CASRGGQGPYEQYF.

In its sample, this clonotype was seen many times. The V and J genes are TRBV6-5 and TRBJ1-2; D is uncertain. The CDR3 runs to 13 residues. From germline, CDR1 is MNHEY and CDR2 SVGAGI. Trimming removed 5 bases from V and 5 bases from J, with 12 bases in between. The chain's CDR3 is CASSQDDFYGYTF. For the CDR3, the DNA is TGTGCCAGCAGTCAAGACGATTTTTATGGCTACACCTTC.

V and J are TRBV6-2 or TRBV6-3 and TRBJ2-1; D not resolved. CDR3 length equals 11 residues. CDR1 is MNHEY and CDR2 is SVGEGT in the germline V gene. The V gene lost 5 bases and the J gene lost 10 bases, with 9 bases spanning the gap. CDR3 nucleotide sequence: TGTGCCAGCAGTGAGGCAGGAGAGCAGTTCTTC. This sequence encodes CASSEAGEQFF.

This clonotype was picked up a small number of times. The rearrangement uses TRBV28 and TRBJ2-1, with 7 bases matching TRBD1. The length of the CDR3 is 13 residues. V gave up 8 bases and J gave up 4 bases; unmatched junction bases: 5. Germline-derived CDR1 and CDR2 are MDHEN and SYDVKM. CDR3 DNA sequence: TGTGCCAGCCACCAGGGGGTATACAATGAGCAGTTCTTC. Amino acids: CASHQGVYNEQFF.

This clonotype was recorded a few times. The chain links TRBV6-5 to TRBJ1-6; the match to TRBD1 covers 7 bases. Germline CDR1 is MNHEY and CDR2 is SVGAGI. After removal of 4 bases from V and 0 bases from J, the junction contained 3 bases not matched to a gene. CDR3 length equals 16 residues. The CDR3 nucleotides read TGTGCCAGCAGTTCGACAGGGCTCTCCTATAATTCACCCCTCCACTTT. Translated: CASSSTGLSYNSPLHF.

The chain uses TRBV11-3 and TRBJ2-1; 12 bases are a match to TRBD2. The CDR3 is 15 residues long. The trim removed 5 bases at V and 5 bases at J, leaving 4 bases unmatched. Germline V gene sequence: CDR1 SGHNT, CDR2 YENEEA. The CDR3: CASSRRTSGDNEQFF. In DNA, the CDR3 is TGTGCCAGCAGCCGTCGGACTAGCGGGGACAATGAGCAGTTCTTC.

The rearrangement joins TRBV20-1 to TRBJ2-1; TRBD1 is a possible D gene (5 bases). There are 12 residues in the CDR3. Germline V gene sequence: CDR1 DFQATT, CDR2 SNEGSKA (reference sequence). The V and J ends lost 4 bases and 9 bases respectively, with 13 bases between them. The CDR3 region has the DNA TGCAGTGCTACCTTAAGGGGCGGTGAGCAGTTCTTC. Its protein product is CSATLRGGEQFF.

Comments on this clonotype: An end of the junction differs from the germline gene, which may be a read error. The genes are TRBV15 and TRBJ2-7, with D possibly TRBD2 on 6 matching bases. CDR1 is LNHNV and CDR2 is YYDKDF in the germline V gene (reference sequence). The CDR3 is made up of 15 amino acids. The CDR3 reads CAASPRTGGSYEQYF. The CDR3 coding sequence is TGTGCCGCCAGCCCCCGTACAGGAGGGTCCTACGAGCAGTACTTC. Filled out from reference TRBV15 and TRBJ2-7, the complete variable domain reads DAMVIQNPRYQVTQFGKPVTLSCSQTLNHNVMYWYQQKSSQAPKLLFHYYDKDFNNEADTPDNFQSRRPNTSFCFLDIRSPGLGDTAMYLCAASPRTGGSYEQYFGPGTRLTVT.

This clonotype was seen at least ten times. The rearrangement joins TRBV9 to TRBJ2-3; the D gene is possibly TRBD2 (5 bases). Germline CDR1 and CDR2: SGDLS and YYNGEE. The length of the CDR3 is 12 residues. Trimming cost V 3 bases and J 5 bases, with 7 bases left between them. The chain's CDR3 is CASSGGGDTQYF. The CDR3 nucleotides are TGTGCCAGCAGCGGCGGAGGAGATACGCAGTATTTT. The variable domain in full, completed from reference TRBV9 and TRBJ2-3, reads DSGVTQTPKHLITATGQRVTLRCSPRSGDLSVYWYQQSLDQGLQFLIQYYNGEERAKGNILERFSAQQFPDLHSELNLSSLELGDSALYFCASSGGGDTQYFGPGTRLTVL.

This clonotype was seen repeatedly, ten times or more. This chain links TRBV6-6 with TRBJ2-7, with 7 nucleotides matching TRBD1. V dropped 5 bases and J dropped 6; count of bases not matched to a gene: 10. Germline-derived CDR1 and CDR2 are MNHNY and SVGAGI (reference sequence). The CDR3 totals 14 residues. For the CDR3, the DNA is TGTGCCAGCAGTGAGACAGGGTTACGGTTCGAGCAGTACTTC. Its protein is CASSETGLRFEQYF.

V gene TRBV7-9 combines with J gene TRBJ1-4; tentatively, D is TRBD1 (5 bases). Germline V gene data show CDR1 as SEHNR and CDR2 as FQNEAQ (reference sequence). This CDR3 has 16 residues. V shed 3 bases and J shed 4 bases, with 15 bases lying between them. The CDR3 region has the DNA TGTGCCAGCAGCTTGGGCAGGGTCTCGAATAATGAAAAACTGTTTTTT. Translating gives CASSLGRVSNNEKLFF.

This sequence joins TRBV6-2 or TRBV6-3 and TRBJ2-5; possibly TRBD1 for D (5 bases). V was trimmed by 10 bases and J by 2 bases, leaving 14 bases between them. This CDR3 spans 13 amino acids. CDR1 and CDR2 from the germline V gene are MNHEY and SVGEGT. The DNA of the CDR3 is TGTGCCATCCTTGACAGCAGACAAGAGACCCAGTACTTC. This gives the protein CAILDSRQETQYF.

The rearrangement uses TRBV9 and TRBJ2-1; D remains ambiguous. CDR3 length equals 16 residues. Deletions cut 4 bases from V and 7 bases from J, with 21 bases between. Germline assignment: CDR1 SGDLS and CDR2 YYNGEE. The CDR3 region has the DNA TGTGCCAGCAGCCCATATACCGGGTTTGGGAATAATGAGCAGTTCTTC. Protein product: CASSPYTGFGNNEQFF.

The chain links TRBV28 to TRBJ2-5; TRBD1 is a possible D gene (7 bases). V shed 6 bases and J shed 7 bases, with 15 bases lying between them. The CDR3 extends over 13 amino acids. The germline gives CDR1 MDHEN, CDR2 SYDVKM. The CDR3 reads CASSTRGRGTQYF. The CDR3 DNA follows: TGTGCCAGCAGCACGAGGGGGCGGGGGACCCAGTACTTC.

The chain is built from TRBV7-2 and TRBJ2-3, with TRBD2 identical over 14 bases. Germline V gene sequence: CDR1 SGHTA, CDR2 FQGNSA. Trimming took 3 bases from V and 3 from J; bases not matched to a gene: 11. The CDR3 contains 19 residues. CDR3 in DNA: TGTGCCAGCAGCTTGGCGACTAGCGGGAGGGCCTTGGGGACAGATACGCAGTATTTT. Protein: CASSLATSGRALGTDTQYF. Looking up the rest from reference TRBV7-2 and TRBJ2-3 gives the full variable domain: GAGVSQSPSNKVTEKGKDVELRCDPISGHTALYWYRQSLGQGLEFLIYFQGNSAPDKSGLPSDRFSAERTGGSVSTLTIQRTQQEDSAVYLCASSLATSGRALGTDTQYFGPGTRLTVL.

This clonotype appeared a few times. The chain couples TRBV28 to TRBJ2-1; TRBD2 matches 11 bases. V dropped 3 bases and J dropped 6; count of bases not matched to a gene: 4. This CDR3 region has 15 residues. Germline assignment: CDR1 MDHEN and CDR2 SYDVKM. The CDR3 nucleotides are TGTGCCAGCAGTTTTGAAACTAGCGGGAGCAATGAGCAGTTCTTC. Translation: CASSFETSGSNEQFF.

Here the CDR3 DNA reads TGTGCCAGCTCACTAGAGCAGGCACCAACCTACGAGCAGTACTTC. Its translation is CASSLEQAPTYEQYF. The chain employs TRBV18 and TRBJ2-7; D remains unclear. Germline V lookup: CDR1 KGHSH, CDR2 LQKENI. The CDR3 extends over 15 amino acids. V lost 4 bases and J lost 2, with 15 bases in between.